This T cell receptor (beta chain) is drawn from a study of response to subunit inactivated influenza vaccine. The study, taken as a whole, reports: It was the authors' suggestion that each seasonal influenza vaccination recruits few new T cells.

As regards this clonotype: Its antigen is not known.

TCRdb reprocessed the RT-PCR reads with MiXCR, giving one entry per CDR3 protein. The repertoire holds 500,000 or so distinct CDR3 sequences, with approximately 11% as singletons. Sample: PBMCs from blood, taken about 40 days after vaccination. This receptor was taken from a man between 50 and 59 years old who received an inactivated influenza vaccine.

CDR3 amino acids: CSAKRAGLREQYF. The CDR3 DNA reads as TGCAGTGCTAAGCGAGCGGGATTGCGGGAGCAGTACTTC. This chain connects TRBV20-1 to TRBJ2-7; 7 bases are shared with TRBD2. V lost 4 bases to trimming and J lost 7 bases; unmatched junction nucleotides: 10. The CDR3 spans 13 residues. The germline gives CDR1 DFQATT, CDR2 SNEGSKA (reference sequence).